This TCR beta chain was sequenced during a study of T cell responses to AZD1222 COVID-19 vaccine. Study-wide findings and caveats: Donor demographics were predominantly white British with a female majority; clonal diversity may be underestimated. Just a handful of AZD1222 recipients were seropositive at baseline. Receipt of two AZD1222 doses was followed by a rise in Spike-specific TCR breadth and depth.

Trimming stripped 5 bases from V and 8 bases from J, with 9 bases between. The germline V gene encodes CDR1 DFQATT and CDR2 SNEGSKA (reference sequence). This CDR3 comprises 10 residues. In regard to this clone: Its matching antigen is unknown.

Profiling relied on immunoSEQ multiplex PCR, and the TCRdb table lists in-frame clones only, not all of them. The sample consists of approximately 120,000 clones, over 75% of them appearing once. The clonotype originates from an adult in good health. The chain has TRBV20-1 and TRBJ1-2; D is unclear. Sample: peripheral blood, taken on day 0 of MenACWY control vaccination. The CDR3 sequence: CSAGDPGYTF. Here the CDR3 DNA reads TGCAGTGCTGGCGACCCGGGCTACACCTTC.